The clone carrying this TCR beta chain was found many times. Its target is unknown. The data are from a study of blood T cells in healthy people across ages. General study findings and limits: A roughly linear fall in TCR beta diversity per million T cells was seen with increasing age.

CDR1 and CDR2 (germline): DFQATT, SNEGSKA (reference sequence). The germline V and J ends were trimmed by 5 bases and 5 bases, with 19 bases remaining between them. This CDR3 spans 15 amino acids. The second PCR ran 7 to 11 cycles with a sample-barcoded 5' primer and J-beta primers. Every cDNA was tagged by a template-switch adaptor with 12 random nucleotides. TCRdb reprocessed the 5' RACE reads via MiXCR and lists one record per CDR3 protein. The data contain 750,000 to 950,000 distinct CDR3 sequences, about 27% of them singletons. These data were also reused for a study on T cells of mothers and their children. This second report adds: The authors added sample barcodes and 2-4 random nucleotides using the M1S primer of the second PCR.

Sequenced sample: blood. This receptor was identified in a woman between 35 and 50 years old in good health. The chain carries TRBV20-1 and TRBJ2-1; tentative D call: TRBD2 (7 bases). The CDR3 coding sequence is TGCAGTGCTTACCAGCGGGACAAGCCTCACAATGAGCAGTTCTTC. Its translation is CSAYQRDKPHNEQFF.